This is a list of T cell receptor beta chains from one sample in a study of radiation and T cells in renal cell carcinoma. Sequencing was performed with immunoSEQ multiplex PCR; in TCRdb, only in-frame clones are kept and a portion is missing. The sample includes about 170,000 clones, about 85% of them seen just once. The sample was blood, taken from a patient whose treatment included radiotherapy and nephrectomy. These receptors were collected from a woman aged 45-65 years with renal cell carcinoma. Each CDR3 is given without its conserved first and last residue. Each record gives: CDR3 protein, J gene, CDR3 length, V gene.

cdr3_aa: ASSEAEAF; j_call: TRBJ1-1; cdr3_length: 8; v_call: TRBV6-1
cdr3_aa: ASSPLSFGQLNTDTQY; j_call: TRBJ2-3; cdr3_length: 16; v_call: TRBV7-9
cdr3_aa: ASELDFNTGELF; j_call: TRBJ2-2; cdr3_length: 12; v_call: TRBV6-4
cdr3_aa: ASSRSTGGDEKLF; j_call: TRBJ1-4; cdr3_length: 13; v_call: TRBV7-2
cdr3_aa: ASSWAGGAVQETQY; j_call: TRBJ2-5; cdr3_length: 14; v_call: TRBV7-2
cdr3_aa: ASSELRIETQY; j_call: TRBJ2-5; cdr3_length: 11; v_call: TRBV2
cdr3_aa: ASSRTGSYQSPLH; j_call: TRBJ1-6; cdr3_length: 13; v_call: TRBV13
cdr3_aa: ASSLGSNQPQH; j_call: TRBJ1-5; cdr3_length: 11; v_call: TRBV10-2
cdr3_aa: ASVVGPDTQY; j_call: TRBJ2-3; cdr3_length: 10; v_call: TRBV6-1
cdr3_aa: ASSGRGGVKNIQY; j_call: TRBJ2-4; cdr3_length: 13; v_call: TRBV6-1
cdr3_aa: ASSEPVGVGGQETQY; j_call: TRBJ2-5; cdr3_length: 15; v_call: TRBV6-1
cdr3_aa: ASKSSSGANVLT; j_call: TRBJ2-6; cdr3_length: 12; v_call: TRBV19
cdr3_aa: SVEVVSPGELF; j_call: TRBJ2-2; cdr3_length: 11; v_call: TRBV29-1
cdr3_aa: ASSLVQGATGELF; j_call: TRBJ2-2; cdr3_length: 13; v_call: TRBV5-8